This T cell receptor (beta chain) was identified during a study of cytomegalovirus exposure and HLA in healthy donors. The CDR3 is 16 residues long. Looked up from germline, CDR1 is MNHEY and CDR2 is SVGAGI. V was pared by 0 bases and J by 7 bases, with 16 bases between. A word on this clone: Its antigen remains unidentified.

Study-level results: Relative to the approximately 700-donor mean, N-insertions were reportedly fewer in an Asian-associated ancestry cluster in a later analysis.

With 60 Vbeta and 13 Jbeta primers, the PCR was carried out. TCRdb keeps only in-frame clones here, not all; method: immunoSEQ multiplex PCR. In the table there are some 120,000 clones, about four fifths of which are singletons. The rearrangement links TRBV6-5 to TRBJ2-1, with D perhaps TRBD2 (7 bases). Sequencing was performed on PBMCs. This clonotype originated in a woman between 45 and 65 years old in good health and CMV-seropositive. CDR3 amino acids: CASSYSIRGAKNEQFF. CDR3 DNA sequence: TGTGCCAGCAGTTACTCTATTCGGGGGGCGAAAAATGAGCAGTTCTTC.